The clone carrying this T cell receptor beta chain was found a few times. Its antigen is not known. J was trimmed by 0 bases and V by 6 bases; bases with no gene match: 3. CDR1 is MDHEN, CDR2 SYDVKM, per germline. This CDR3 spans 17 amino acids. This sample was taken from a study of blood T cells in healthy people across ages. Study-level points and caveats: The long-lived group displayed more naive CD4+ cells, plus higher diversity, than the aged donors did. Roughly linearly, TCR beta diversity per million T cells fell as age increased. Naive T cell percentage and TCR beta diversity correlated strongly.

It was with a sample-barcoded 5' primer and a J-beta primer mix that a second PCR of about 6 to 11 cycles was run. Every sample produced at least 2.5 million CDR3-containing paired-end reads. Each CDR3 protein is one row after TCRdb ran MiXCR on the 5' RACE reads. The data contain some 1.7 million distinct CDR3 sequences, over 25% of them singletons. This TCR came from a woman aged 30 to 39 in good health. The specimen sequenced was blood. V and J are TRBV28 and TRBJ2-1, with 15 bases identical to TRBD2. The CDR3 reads CASRGTSGGSSYNEQFF. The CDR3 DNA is TGTGCCAGCAGGGGGACTAGCGGGGGGAGCTCCTACAATGAGCAGTTCTTC. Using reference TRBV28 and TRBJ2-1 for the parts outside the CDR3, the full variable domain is DVKVTQSSRYLVKRTGEKVFLECVQDMDHENMFWYRQDPGLGLRLIYFSYDVKMKEKGDIPEGYSVSREKKERFSLILESASTNQTSMYLCASRGTSGGSSYNEQFFGPGTRLTVL.